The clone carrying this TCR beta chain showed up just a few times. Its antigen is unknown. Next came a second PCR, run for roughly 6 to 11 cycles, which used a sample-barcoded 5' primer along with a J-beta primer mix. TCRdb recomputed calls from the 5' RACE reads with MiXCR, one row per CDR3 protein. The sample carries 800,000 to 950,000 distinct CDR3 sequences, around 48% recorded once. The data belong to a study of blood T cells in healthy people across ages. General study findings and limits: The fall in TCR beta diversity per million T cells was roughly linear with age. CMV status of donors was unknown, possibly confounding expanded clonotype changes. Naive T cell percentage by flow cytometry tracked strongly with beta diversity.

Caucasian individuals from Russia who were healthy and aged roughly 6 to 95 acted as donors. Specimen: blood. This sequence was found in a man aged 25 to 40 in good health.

The CDR3 is CSASIPTSGGSNEQFF. The DNA of the CDR3 is TGCAGCGCTAGCATCCCGACTAGCGGGGGCTCTAATGAGCAGTTCTTC. The chain combines TRBV29-1 with TRBJ2-1, with 12 bases fitting TRBD2. Germline V CDR1 and CDR2: SQVTM, ANQGSEA. V trimming: 7 bases; J trimming: 7 bases; junction bases outside the gene matches: 14. There are 16 residues in the CDR3.